Below, one TCR beta chain is given with its context. This specimen comes from a study of blood T cell repertoires in COVID-19. Background on the study: Samples of COVID-19 (acute and convalescent) were obtained from the United States, Italy and Spain. Nucleic acid was either cDNA or gDNA, and it came from T cells, B-cell-depleted T cells, or PBMCs.

In the original processing: Amplification of reference gene primers was used by the study to estimate nucleated cell counts. TCRdb's copy holds only in-frame clones and misses some; the assay was immunoSEQ multiplex PCR. V and J calls and clone size are as listed in that table; D and trimming were resolved from the DNA. The profile shows tens of thousands of clones, approximately 80% of them singletons. The CDR3 spans 17 residues. The receptor was isolated from a woman aged 60-70 years with acute or convalescent COVID-19. Sequences were obtained from peripheral blood. The genes are TRBV7-5 and TRBJ1-2; the table's D call of TRBD1 was not tested on the DNA. TRBV7-5 is noted as a pseudogene. The CDR3: CVRSLFRPGQAPYGYTF. In DNA form, the CDR3 reads TGTGTCAGAAGCTTATTCCGGCCGGGACAGGCGCCCTATGGCTACACCTTC.